This T cell receptor beta chain was identified in a study of blood T cell repertoires in COVID-19. Turning to the study itself: Whether acute or convalescent, the COVID-19 samples came from the United States, Italy and Spain. In each case, the material was cDNA or gDNA derived from T cells, B-cell-depleted T cells, or PBMCs.

The CDR3 sequence is 14 residues long. The germline gives CDR1 LNHDA, CDR2 SQIVND (reference sequence). The ends lost 3 bases at V and 6 bases at J; junction bases unmatched: 5. Original processing methods: How many nucleated cells were present was estimated from reference gene primer amplification. TCRdb keeps only in-frame clones here, not all; method: immunoSEQ multiplex PCR. Clonal size and the V and J genes are those of that table, whereas D and trimming came from the DNA. The sample carries 31,000 or so clones, nearly 90% recorded once. Specimen: peripheral blood. The TCR comes from a man in his sixties with active COVID-19. This chain joins TRBV19 and TRBJ1-5; 7 bases match TRBD1. Written as DNA, the CDR3 is TGTGCCAGTAGTATTCTACAGGGGAGTCAGCCCCAGCATTTT. It translates to CASSILQGSQPQHF.